This entry lists 14 T cell receptor beta chains sequenced from one sample in a study of shared clonotypes between healthy human individuals. Clones were read by immunoSEQ multiplex PCR, and TCRdb kept only the in-frame ones, dropping some. The sample lists approximately 1.5 million clones; under 99% were seen once. The sample consisted of naive CD4+ T cells sorted from blood. Described subset: CD45RA+ positively selected. These receptors were obtained from a man aged 25-45 years in good health.

This clone has only one observation. The V gene is TRBV4-1, the J gene TRBJ2-3; D unresolved. CDR1 and CDR2 (germline): MGHRA, YSYEKL. This CDR3 has 13 amino acids. Trimming left V 2 bases short and J 9 bases short, with 12 bases between. CDR3 in amino acids: CASSQIPLMTQYF. The CDR3 coding sequence is TGCGCCAGCAGCCAAATCCCCCTTATGACGCAGTATTTT.

The CDR3 is CASSSPMLWVTQHF. The DNA of the CDR3 is TGTGCCAGCAGTTCCCCGATGTTGTGGGTAACCCAGCATTTT. This rearrangement joins TRBV28 to TRBJ1-5; D gene unclear. The CDR3 is 14 residues long. In germline, CDR1 is MDHEN, CDR2 SYDVKM. V lost 4 bases and J 11 bases, leaving 18 bases between the germline ends. The entire variable domain, with the rest obtained from reference TRBV28 and TRBJ1-5, is as follows: DVKVTQSSRYLVKRTGEKVFLECVQDMDHENMFWYRQDPGLGLRLIYFSYDVKMKEKGDIPEGYSVSREKKERFSLILESASTNQTSMYLCASSSPMLWVTQHFGDGTRLSIL.

The chain uses TRBV7-9 and TRBJ2-5, with a possible D match to TRBD1 (6 bases). CDR1 and CDR2 (germline): SEHNR, FQNEAQ (reference sequence). The CDR3 consists of 14 residues. V was pared by 5 bases and J by 4 bases, with 14 bases between. This chain's CDR3 is CASSLLRGRETQYF. The CDR3 DNA reads as TGTGCCAGCAGCCTTCTCAGGGGTCGAGAGACCCAGTACTTC.

Notes on this clone: An end of the junction differs from the germline gene, which may be a read error. V usage is TRBV10-3 and J usage is TRBJ2-7; unclear D gene. This CDR3 is built from 14 residues. Germline lookup yields CDR1 ENHRY and CDR2 SYGVKD. CDR3 loop: CAISESGSLSPPRF. CDR3 DNA sequence: TGTGCCATCAGTGAGAGTGGCAGCCTATCCCCTCCGCGCTTC.

This sequence joins TRBV10-3 and TRBJ2-1, with TRBD2 identical over 12 bases. The CDR3 loop spans 15 amino acids. V lost 11 bases to trimming and J lost 4 bases; unmatched junction nucleotides: 9. Germline CDR1 is ENHRY and CDR2 is SYGVKD. CDR3 loop: CAASLGLAGYNEQFF. Written as DNA, the CDR3 is TGTGCCGCCTCACTCGGACTAGCGGGGTACAATGAGCAGTTCTTC.

The CDR3 DNA is TGTGCCAGCAGACCAGGGTGGGGGCTGACAGATACGCAGTATTTT. Its translation: CASRPGWGLTDTQYF. This chain links TRBV28 with TRBJ2-3, with D perhaps TRBD1 (6 bases). CDR1 MDHEN and CDR2 SYDVKM come from the germline V gene. Trimming left V 6 bases short and J 3 bases short, with 16 bases between. This CDR3 is 15 amino acids long.

This clone was detected only a few times. The rearrangement links TRBV5-1 to TRBJ1-1; no clear D. V shed 4 bases and J shed 14 bases, with 21 bases lying between them. From germline, CDR1 is SGHRS and CDR2 YFSETQ. The CDR3 is 13 residues long. Here the CDR3 reads CASSTTGGENSFF. The CDR3 DNA reads as TGCGCCAGCAGCACCACCGGCGGGGAGAACTCGTTCTTT.

The CDR3 protein is CASSGIAPVSYNEQFF. CDR3 bases: TGTGCCAGCAGCGGAATAGCACCCGTCTCCTACAATGAGCAGTTCTTC. This chain uses TRBV7-9 with TRBJ2-1; no clear D. The CDR3 spans 16 residues. V was trimmed by 5 bases and J by 0 bases, leaving 14 bases between them. Germline-derived CDR1 and CDR2 are SEHNR and FQNEAQ (reference sequence).

V and J are TRBV5-6 and TRBJ1-2; 7 nucleotides match TRBD1. The J segment lost 2 bases and the V segment lost 3 bases, leaving 10 bases of the junction unmatched. The CDR3 length is 16 residues. CDR1 and CDR2 (germline): SGHDT, YYEEEE. The CDR3 reads CASSSPGQIENYGYTF. The CDR3, as DNA: TGTGCCAGCAGCTCGCCGGGACAGATAGAAAACTATGGCTACACCTTC. Full variable domain (missing parts from reference TRBV5-6 and TRBJ1-2): DAGVTQSPTHLIKTRGQQVTLRCSPKSGHDTVSWYQQALGQGPQFIFQYYEEEERQRGNFPDRFSGHQFPNYSSELNVNALLLGDSALYLCASSSPGQIENYGYTFGSGTRLTVV.

This clone was seen only once. This chain connects TRBV19 to TRBJ1-5; TRBD1 aligns across 8 bases. CDR1 and CDR2 from the germline V gene are LNHDA and SQIVND (reference sequence). This CDR3 contains 16 residues. V was clipped by 9 bases and J by 7 bases; unmatched bases: 17. In DNA, the CDR3 is TGTGCCAGCAGGACAGGGAGGGCGACCAAAGGCCAGCCCCAGCATTTT. This translates into CASRTGRATKGQPQHF.

DNA for the CDR3: TGTGCCAGCAGTAGTACACCCTACTACGAGCAGTACTTC. As protein: CASSSTPYYEQYF. This rearrangement joins TRBV7-3 to TRBJ2-7, with D unclear. This CDR3 contains 13 residues. From germline, CDR1 is SGHTA and CDR2 FQGTGA. Trimming took 6 bases from V and 3 from J, leaving 12 bases between them. Drawing the rest from reference TRBV7-3 and TRBJ2-7, the complete variable domain is GAGVSQTPSNKVTEKGKYVELRCDPISGHTALYWYRQSLGQGPEFLIYFQGTGAADDSGLPNDRFFAVRPEGSVSTLKIQRTERGDSAVYLCASSSTPYYEQYFGPGTRLTVT.

This sequence joins TRBV9 and TRBJ2-1; 13 bases are shared with TRBD2. The CDR3 is 16 residues long. J lost 7 bases, V lost 3 bases, and 7 bases had no gene match. Germline V lookup: CDR1 SGDLS, CDR2 YYNGEE. CDR3 sequence (DNA): TGTGCCAGCAGCGCGAGGACTAGCGGGAGATTTAATGAGCAGTTCTTC. Amino acid sequence: CASSARTSGRFNEQFF.

V is TRBV7-2 and J is TRBJ2-2; D is unclear. The V end lost 5 bases, the J end lost 5 bases, and 12 bases lay between the germline ends. Germline loops: CDR1 SGHTA, CDR2 FQGNSA. CDR3 length: 14 residues. The CDR3 DNA is TGTGCCAGCAGCCCCCGCCCTAATACCGGGGAGCTGTTTTTT. Encoded protein: CASSPRPNTGELFF.

V is TRBV28 and J is TRBJ1-5, with D hard to call. The length of the CDR3 is 16 residues. Between the trimmed V and J ends, which lost 5 bases and 6 bases, there was a span of 20 bases. Germline V gene data show CDR1 as MDHEN and CDR2 as SYDVKM. CDR3 nucleotide sequence: TGTGCCAGCAGTAAAGTCTCCGGAAGTAGGAGTCAGCCCCAGCATTTT. Residues: CASSKVSGSRSQPQHF.